These 25 T cell receptor beta chains share one sample of origin, sequenced in a study of CD8 T cells in Susac syndrome. cDNA came from roughly 0.5 to 1 ug RNA primed by random hexamers. Via MiXCR, TCRdb re-called the immunoSEQ multiplex PCR reads, giving one row per CDR3 protein. The repertoire has 150,000 to 200,000 distinct CDR3 sequences, around nine tenths of them found once; the top ten carry 0.085% to 0.1%. The sequenced sample was CD4+ T cells from PBMCs. The source is a human donor with Susac syndrome.

The chain combines TRBV6-5 with TRBJ2-2; D gene uncertain. Trimming shortened V by 0 bases and J by 3 bases, and 11 bases separated the two germline ends. The CDR3 loop spans 16 amino acids. Germline V gene sequence: CDR1 MNHEY, CDR2 SVGAGI. In DNA form, the CDR3 reads TGTGCCAGCAGTTACTCTGCCGGATTTGACACCGGGGAGCTGTTTTTT. Protein sequence: CASSYSAGFDTGELFF.

The chain combines TRBV2 with TRBJ2-3; D is undetermined. The CDR3 covers 15 residues. In germline, CDR1 is SNHLY, CDR2 FYNNEI. Trimming took 4 bases from V and 5 from J, leaving 16 bases between them. CDR3 protein: CASSARLVEIDTQYF. CDR3 bases: TGTGCCAGCAGTGCTCGGCTAGTCGAAATAGATACGCAGTATTTT.

The chain carries TRBV29-1 and TRBJ2-7, with 12 bases matching TRBD2. The ends lost 7 bases at V and 6 bases at J; junction bases unmatched: 7. This CDR3 is built from 13 residues. Germline V gene lookup returns CDR1 SQVTM and CDR2 ANQGSEA. The CDR3 nucleotides are TGCAGCGGACGACTAGCGGGAGCTTCCGAGCAGTACTTC. This codes for CSGRLAGASEQYF.

The rearrangement uses TRBV23-1 and TRBJ2-3; D is unresolved. TRBV23-1 qualifies as an ORF whose function is uncertain. The CDR3 runs to 14 residues. Deletions cut 2 bases from V and 0 bases from J, with 6 bases between. The CDR3 sequence: CASSQTLSTDTQYF. The CDR3 DNA sequence: TGCGCCAGCAGTCAAACCCTTAGCACAGATACGCAGTATTTT.

The V call is TRBV2, the J call TRBJ2-1; no firm D call. This CDR3 comprises 11 residues. Germline assignment: CDR1 SNHLY and CDR2 FYNNEI. V dropped 4 bases and J dropped 7 bases, with 5 bases sitting between them. DNA for the CDR3: TGTGCCAGCAGTGGTCTTAATGAGCAGTTCTTC. Translation gives CASSGLNEQFF.

This chain joins TRBV20-1 and TRBJ2-5, with D perhaps TRBD1 or TRBD2 (7 bases each). Deletions cut 5 bases from V and 2 bases from J, with 15 bases between. Per the germline V gene, CDR1 is DFQATT and CDR2 is SNEGSKA (reference sequence). This CDR3 is built from 14 residues. The CDR3 region is CSAGRGTTQETQYF. The CDR3 DNA reads TGCAGTGCTGGCAGGGGGACTACGCAAGAGACCCAGTACTTC.

The chain employs TRBV2 and TRBJ1-5; D unresolved. Trimming shortened V by 6 bases and J by 3 bases, and 12 bases separated the two germline ends. Germline lookup yields CDR1 SNHLY and CDR2 FYNNEI. The CDR3 runs to 14 residues. The CDR3, as DNA: TGTGCCAGCAGATACCGGCAGAACAATCAGCCCCAGCATTTT. Translation: CASRYRQNNQPQHF.

The V gene is TRBV12-3 or TRBV12-4, the J gene TRBJ2-6, with D perhaps matching TRBD1 (5 bases). Trimming stripped 10 bases from V and 2 bases from J, with 6 bases between. The CDR3 loop spans 12 amino acids. The CDR3 loop reads CATRAGANVLTF. CDR3 nucleotide sequence: TGTGCCACCAGGGCTGGGGCCAACGTCCTGACTTTC.

Worth noting for this clonotype: One junction end disagrees with the germline gene, perhaps due to a read error. CDR3 nucleotides: TGTGCTAGCAGCCTAGGACAGGGGGAGACAGATACGCAGTATTTT. Protein product: CASSLGQGETDTQYF. The chain is built from TRBV7-7 and TRBJ2-3; TRBD1 matches at 10 bases. Germline lookup yields CDR1 SSHAT and CDR2 FNYEAQ (reference sequence). The CDR3 extends over 15 amino acids.

The chain joins TRBV15 to TRBJ1-1; D uncertain. CDR1 and CDR2 (germline): LNHNV, YYDKDF (reference sequence). Trimming cost V 0 bases and J 4 bases, with 18 bases left between them. The CDR3 is 17 amino acids. CDR3: CATSRDSMSGFGTEAFF. CDR3 DNA sequence: TGTGCCACCAGCAGAGATTCTATGTCGGGATTTGGCACTGAAGCTTTCTTT.

V is TRBV2 and J is TRBJ1-5, with D uncertain. V shed 0 bases and J shed 7 bases, with 10 bases lying between them. The CDR3 sequence is 14 residues long. CDR1 is SNHLY, CDR2 FYNNEI, per germline. DNA for the CDR3: TGTGCCAGCAGTGAAGCGCACGGGGTACAGCCCCAGCATTTT. Translated: CASSEAHGVQPQHF.

CDR3 DNA sequence: TGCAGTGCCAAAGTGCCAAACCTGAACACTGAAGCTTTCTTT. Its translation is CSAKVPNLNTEAFF. The genes are TRBV20-1 and TRBJ1-1; the D is unclear. Trimming cost V 6 bases and J 0 bases, with 14 bases left between them. CDR1 DFQATT and CDR2 SNEGSKA come from the germline V gene (reference sequence). This CDR3 has 14 amino acids.

The rearrangement joins TRBV4-1 to TRBJ1-4; 7 bases fit TRBD1. V lost 4 bases and J lost 5; bases outside the gene matches: 7. CDR3 size: 15 residues. Germline V gene data show CDR1 as MGHRA and CDR2 as YSYEKL. The CDR3 protein is CASSPPDRANEKLFF. The DNA for the CDR3 is TGCGCCAGCAGCCCCCCCGACAGGGCAAATGAAAAACTGTTTTTT.

The chain's CDR3 is CASSLQASNQPQHF. In DNA, the CDR3 is TGTGCCAGCAGCCTACAGGCCAGCAATCAGCCCCAGCATTTT. V and J are TRBV12-3 or TRBV12-4 and TRBJ1-5, with a weak D call TRBD1 (5 bases). Trimming removed 6 bases at V and 1 base at J, with 10 bases between. This CDR3 is 14 amino acids long.

This chain connects TRBV10-1 to TRBJ2-1; D not resolved. V was pared by 3 bases and J by 8 bases, with 5 bases between. In germline, CDR1 is WNHNN, CDR2 SYGVQD (reference sequence). The CDR3 is made up of 11 amino acids. The CDR3 is CASSDLDEQFF. DNA of the CDR3: TGCGCCAGCAGTGACCTCGATGAGCAGTTCTTC.

This chain uses TRBV4-1 with TRBJ1-5, with 7 bases matching TRBD1. The CDR3 contains 16 residues. J lost 3 bases, V lost 2 bases, and 7 bases had no gene match. In germline, CDR1 is MGHRA, CDR2 YSYEKL. The CDR3 region is CASSQIHGTVNQPQHF. CDR3 sequence (DNA): TGCGCCAGCAGCCAAATACATGGGACAGTCAATCAGCCCCAGCATTTT.

This clonotype is a singleton in its sample. The V gene is TRBV7-2, the J gene TRBJ2-3; 8 nucleotides line up with TRBD2. Germline V gives CDR1 SGHTA, CDR2 FQGNSA. The CDR3 spans 16 residues. V dropped 2 bases and J dropped 2; count of bases not matched to a gene: 6. The CDR3 DNA reads as TGTGCCAGCAGCTTAATGCAGACTAGCGCCACAGATACGCAGTATTTT. This gives the protein CASSLMQTSATDTQYF.

The chain joins TRBV9 to TRBJ2-7, with 7 bases identical to TRBD1. This CDR3 is 13 amino acids long. Trimming at V came to 4 bases and at J to 7 bases, leaving 8 bases not matched to a gene. The V gene's germline CDR1 is SGDLS and CDR2 YYNGEE. The CDR3 loop reads CASSRGLIGEQYF. CDR3 bases: TGTGCCAGCAGCAGGGGGCTCATCGGTGAGCAGTACTTC.

This chain uses TRBV9 with TRBJ2-3, with 9 nucleotides matching TRBD1. The CDR3 has 16 amino acids. The germline CDR1 and CDR2 sequences are SGDLS and YYNGEE. V gave up 0 bases and J gave up 3 bases; unmatched junction bases: 5. The CDR3 loop is CASSVATGTGTDTQYF. The CDR3 nucleotides are TGTGCCAGCAGCGTAGCTACCGGGACAGGGACAGATACGCAGTATTTT.

The rearrangement links TRBV28 to TRBJ1-4; 7 bases are shared with TRBD1. The length of the CDR3 is 13 residues. Germline-derived CDR1 and CDR2 are MDHEN and SYDVKM. The V segment lost 4 bases and the J segment 8 bases; nucleotides outside the gene matches: 4. The CDR3 loop is CASSWQGGEKLFF. CDR3 DNA sequence: TGTGCCAGCAGTTGGCAGGGGGGCGAAAAACTGTTTTTT. The variable domain in full, completed from reference TRBV28 and TRBJ1-4, reads DVKVTQSSRYLVKRTGEKVFLECVQDMDHENMFWYRQDPGLGLRLIYFSYDVKMKEKGDIPEGYSVSREKKERFSLILESASTNQTSMYLCASSWQGGEKLFFGSGTQLSVL.

The chain joins TRBV7-9 to TRBJ1-2; tentatively, D is TRBD1 (6 bases). This CDR3 region has 15 residues. The V gene lost 5 bases and the J gene lost 8 bases, with 21 bases spanning the gap. Germline V gives CDR1 SEHNR, CDR2 FQNEAQ (reference sequence). DNA for the CDR3: TGTGCCAGCAGCGTCTGCTTACAGGGCACGGACGGCTACACCTTC. Protein product: CASSVCLQGTDGYTF.

The chain carries TRBV7-9 and TRBJ2-7; D not certain. CDR3 length equals 13 residues. Germline V gene lookup returns CDR1 SEHNR and CDR2 FQNEAQ (reference sequence). Trimming left V 3 bases short and J 6 bases short, with 12 bases between. CDR3: CASSLLVSTEQYF. CDR3 DNA: TGTGCCAGCAGCTTGTTAGTCAGCACCGAGCAGTACTTC.

The CDR3 loop is CASSVVEGDSSDTQYF. In nucleotides, the CDR3 is TGTGCCAGCAGCGTAGTAGAGGGGGACAGCTCAGATACGCAGTATTTT. J is TRBJ2-3 and V is TRBV9; 7 bases map to TRBD1. V lost 0 bases to trimming and J lost 4 bases; unmatched junction nucleotides: 8. The CDR3 runs 16 residues. Germline values: CDR1 SGDLS, CDR2 YYNGEE.

The chain is built from TRBV23-1 and TRBJ2-7; D uncertain. TRBV23-1 is noted as an ORF with a role that remains uncertain. The length of the CDR3 is 17 residues. V was shortened by 6 bases and J by 1 base, with 22 bases between the two germline ends. CDR3 sequence (DNA): TGCGCCAGCAGCCAAAAACCCCCGGTCCCTATTTCCTACGAGCAGTACTTC. Amino acid sequence: CASSQKPPVPISYEQYF.

The chain is built from TRBV11-1 and TRBJ2-2; the match to TRBD2 covers 7 bases. The CDR3 is 15 amino acids. J lost 1 base, V lost 6 bases, and 5 bases had no gene match. The germline V gene encodes CDR1 SGHAT and CDR2 FQDESV (reference sequence). CDR3 residues: CASRLASGNTGELFF. In DNA, the CDR3 is TGTGCCAGCAGACTCGCTAGCGGGAACACCGGGGAGCTGTTTTTT.